Each of the 11 T cell receptor beta chains below was sequenced from the same sample in a study of early T cells in non-severe SARS-CoV-2 infection. TCRdb re-called the 5' RACE reads with MiXCR, one entry per CDR3 protein. The sample contains tens of thousands of distinct CDR3 sequences, approximately 12% of which appear only once. Sequencing was carried out using whole blood. All receptors derive from an adult who was a healthcare worker with PCR-confirmed SARS-CoV-2 infection or an uninfected control (not recorded which).

This clonotype occurred many times. The V call is TRBV2, the J call TRBJ2-1, with 9 positions matching TRBD2. The CDR3 covers 15 residues. V trimming: 4 bases; J trimming: 5 bases; junction bases outside the gene matches: 6. Germline V gives CDR1 SNHLY, CDR2 FYNNEI. DNA for the CDR3: TGTGCCAGCAGTGTTAGCGGGAGAACTAACAATGAGCAGTTCTTC. Its translation is CASSVSGRTNNEQFF.

The rearrangement joins TRBV7-2 to TRBJ2-7; tentatively, D is TRBD1 (6 bases). V was clipped by 4 bases and J by 7 bases, with 11 bases between them. The germline V gene has CDR1 SGHTA and CDR2 FQGNSA. The CDR3 totals 12 residues. In DNA, the CDR3 is TGTGCCAGCAGCTGGGTTCAGGGGGAGCAGTACTTC. Translation: CASSWVQGEQYF.

This clonotype was detected many times. This rearrangement joins TRBV18 to TRBJ2-7; the D gene is possibly TRBD2 (6 bases). The CDR3 has 13 residues. From germline, CDR1 is KGHSH and CDR2 LQKENI. The V and J ends lost 4 bases and 7 bases respectively, with 14 bases between them. CDR3 nucleotide sequence: TGTGCCAGCTCACTCCCGACTCGGGGGGAGCAGTACTTC. This translates into CASSLPTRGEQYF.

The chain is built from TRBV6-1 and TRBJ2-7; TRBD2 agrees at 13 bases. CDR1 MNHNS and CDR2 SASEGT come from the germline V gene. V shed 9 bases and J 7 bases; nucleotides not matched to a gene: 12. This CDR3 contains 15 residues. The CDR3 is CASPPGLAGVGEQYF. CDR3 nucleotides: TGTGCCAGTCCCCCCGGACTAGCGGGAGTGGGGGAGCAGTACTTC.

The chain recombines TRBV7-2 with TRBJ2-1; 9 bases fit TRBD2. The CDR3 extends over 14 amino acids. With V trimmed by 5 bases and J by 10 bases, 9 bases remained unmatched. In germline, CDR1 is SGHTA, CDR2 FQGNSA. CDR3 in DNA: TGTGCCAGCAGCCTTGGTAGCGGGAGAGGGGAGCAGTTCTTC. It specifies CASSLGSGRGEQFF.

There are many counts of this clonotype. The chain uses TRBV7-3 and TRBJ2-3, with 7 positions matching TRBD2. J was trimmed by 6 bases and V by 0 bases; bases with no gene match: 0. The CDR3 loop spans 13 amino acids. CDR1 and CDR2 (germline): SGHTA, FQGTGA. The CDR3, as DNA: TGTGCCAGCAGCTTAACGGGAGGGGATACGCAGTATTTT. Residues: CASSLTGGDTQYF.

This clonotype was seen only a few times. V gene TRBV3-1 combines with J gene TRBJ2-7, with 10 bases matching TRBD2. J lost 3 bases, V lost 2 bases, and 4 bases had no gene match. Per the germline V gene, CDR1 is LGHDT and CDR2 is YNNKEL (reference sequence). The CDR3 loop spans 15 amino acids. The CDR3 loop reads CASSQPTSGNYEQYF. The CDR3 DNA sequence: TGTGCCAGCAGCCAACCAACTAGCGGGAACTACGAGCAGTACTTC.

This clonotype showed up many times. V and J are TRBV2 and TRBJ2-1; possible D gene TRBD2, 5 bases. CDR1 SNHLY and CDR2 FYNNEI come from the germline V gene. The CDR3 sequence is 11 residues long. V was cut by 8 bases and J by 9 bases, with 11 bases left in between. The CDR3 DNA is TGTGCCAGCGGTATGGAGGTTGAGCAGTTCTTC. Protein sequence: CASGMEVEQFF.

This clonotype was seen many times. The chain links TRBV12-3 or TRBV12-4 to TRBJ2-7; D is uncertain. V lost 6 bases and J 5 bases, leaving 11 bases between the germline ends. The CDR3 runs 12 residues. This CDR3 is CASRAEWNEQYF. The DNA for the CDR3 is TGTGCCAGCAGGGCGGAATGGAACGAGCAGTACTTC.

The J gene is TRBJ1-1, the V gene TRBV12-3 or TRBV12-4; possibly TRBD1 for D (5 bases). The CDR3 consists of 12 residues. V was cut by 1 base and J by 10 bases, with 10 bases left in between. The CDR3 reads CASSLGSGAAFF. DNA for the CDR3: TGTGCCAGCAGTTTAGGTAGTGGGGCAGCTTTCTTT.

In this sample, this clonotype turned up many times. CDR3 in DNA: TGCGCCAGCAGCCCATTCCCGGGACAGGGGACAGATACGCAGTATTTT. It is translated as CASSPFPGQGTDTQYF. J is TRBJ2-3 and V is TRBV4-1, with TRBD1 matching 10 bases. The trim removed 4 bases at V and 3 bases at J, leaving 7 bases unmatched. CDR3 length: 16 amino acids. The germline V gene encodes CDR1 MGHRA and CDR2 YSYEKL.